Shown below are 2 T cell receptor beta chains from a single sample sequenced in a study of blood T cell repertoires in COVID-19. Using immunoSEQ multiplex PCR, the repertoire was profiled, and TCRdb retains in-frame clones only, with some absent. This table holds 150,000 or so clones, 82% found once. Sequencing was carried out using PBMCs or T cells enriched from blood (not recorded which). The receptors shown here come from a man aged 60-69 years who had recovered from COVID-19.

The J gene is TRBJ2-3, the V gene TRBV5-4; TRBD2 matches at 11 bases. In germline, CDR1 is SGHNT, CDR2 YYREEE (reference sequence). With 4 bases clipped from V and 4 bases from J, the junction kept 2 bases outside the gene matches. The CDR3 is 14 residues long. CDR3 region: CASSVAGGPDTQYF. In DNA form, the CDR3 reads TGTGCCAGCAGCGTAGCGGGGGGGCCAGATACGCAGTATTTT. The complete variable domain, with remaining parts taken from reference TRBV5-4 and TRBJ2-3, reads ETGVTQSPTHLIKTRGQQVTLRCSSQSGHNTVSWYQQALGQGPQFIFQYYREEENGRGNFPPRFSGLQFPNYSSELNVNALELDDSALYLCASSVAGGPDTQYFGPGTRLTVL.

CDR3 sequence (DNA): TGTGCCAGCAGCCCATTACCGGGGATCAGCTACGAGCAGTACTTC. Amino acid sequence: CASSPLPGISYEQYF. The chain carries TRBV3-1 (or the pseudogene TRBV3-2) and TRBJ2-7; weak D call: TRBD2 (5 bases). V shed 4 bases and J shed 3 bases, with 16 bases lying between them. This CDR3 contains 15 residues. Germline CDR1 is LGHDT and CDR2 is YNNKEL (reference sequence).